A single sample is the source of the 4 T cell receptor beta chains below, sequenced in a study of tumor-infiltrating lymphocytes in primary liver carcinoma. Synthesis of TCR beta cDNA was carried out from approximately 470 ng total RNA with a constant-region primer. Investigators got TCR beta libraries out of three nested multiplex PCR rounds, done with slightly modified ARM-PCR. Running about 11 cycles apiece, the first two PCR rounds relied on TRBV1-TRBV30 forward primers together with a C-beta reverse primer. In TCRdb, the multiplex PCR reads were re-called with MiXCR into one record per CDR3 protein. The sample shows about 120,000 distinct CDR3 sequences, roughly three fifths of them seen only once. Between 20 and 30 mg of unsorted bulk tissue served as the source from which RNA and DNA were co-extracted. What was sequenced was liver tumor tissue from sampling region 1. The subset is: tumor region T1, superior pole. These receptors were obtained from a woman aged 55-70 years with primary liver carcinoma and hepatitis B virus infection.

Remarks on this clonotype: It may be a read error: a sequence one base away is much more abundant. In DNA form, the CDR3 reads TGTGCCAGCAGTACAGGGTTCACTAATGAAAAACTGCTTTTT. This sequence encodes CASSTGFTNEKLLF. This chain joins TRBV12-3 or TRBV12-4 and TRBJ1-4; possible D gene TRBD1, 6 bases. CDR3 length equals 14 residues.

Concerning this clonotype itself: It is likely a read error, because the conserved phenylalanine at the end of the CDR3 is missing. V and J are TRBV11-2 and TRBJ2-1; D might be TRBD2 (5 bases). V shed 9 bases and J shed 8 bases, with 26 bases lying between them. The CDR3 runs to 16 residues. Germline V gene sequence: CDR1 SGHAT, CDR2 FQNNGV. CDR3 nucleotide sequence: TGTGCCAGTAGCCGACTAAACCCCGAGGTTGCCGATGAGCAGTTCTTA. As protein: CASSRLNPEVADEQFL.

Notes on this clonotype: The junction shows a germline mismatch at one end, possibly a read error. This rearrangement joins TRBV12-3 or TRBV12-4 to TRBJ2-2; TRBD2 matches at 12 bases. The CDR3 runs to 20 residues. CDR3 nucleotide sequence: TGTGACAGCAGTCAAGCCGATAAGACTAGCGGGAGAAGGCCGGCCGAGGAGCTGTTTTTT. Encoded protein: CDSSQADKTSGRRPAEELFF.

This clonotype has ten or more counts. This rearrangement joins TRBV7-9 to TRBJ2-3; D remains unclear. CDR3 size: 16 residues. Trimming took off 1 base at V and 2 bases at J, with 13 bases between the two ends. The V gene's germline CDR1 is SEHNR and CDR2 FQNEAQ (reference sequence). DNA of the CDR3: TGTGCCAGCAGCTTAGGATTCTCGTCGGACACAGATACGCAGTATTTT. Its protein is CASSLGFSSDTDTQYF.